The 8 T cell receptor beta chains below were found in one sample sequenced in a study of CD8+CD57+ T cells in acquired aplastic anemia. Template material for TCR beta VDJ and CDR3 profiling consisted of genomic DNA. A single record per CDR3 protein comes from TCRdb applying MiXCR to the reads. The sample holds 150,000 to 200,000 distinct CDR3 sequences, less than 65% seen once. Sequencing input: sorted CD4+, CD8+, or CD8+CD57+ T cells (not recorded which) from PBMCs. These receptors originate from a human donor with severe aplastic anemia or a healthy control (not recorded which).

This clonotype came up a few times. CDR3 nucleotides: TGCAGTGCTTACCGGATGACGAGCGATGAGCAGTTCTTC. Encoded protein: CSAYRMTSDEQFF. The chain is built from TRBV20-1 and TRBJ2-1; D remains ambiguous. Trimming cost V 5 bases and J 8 bases, with 16 bases left between them. CDR1 is DFQATT, CDR2 SNEGSKA, per germline (reference sequence). The CDR3 runs to 13 residues.

This chain joins TRBV19 and TRBJ2-6, with D perhaps matching TRBD1 (7 bases). Trimming removed 6 bases from V and 0 bases from J, with 12 bases in between. CDR1 and CDR2 (germline): LNHDA, SQIVND (reference sequence). The CDR3 is made up of 16 amino acids. The CDR3 DNA sequence: TGTGCCAGTAGGTACCAGGGGGGCTCTGGGGCCAACGTCCTGACTTTC. Translation gives CASRYQGGSGANVLTF.

The V and J genes are TRBV7-2 and TRBJ2-3, with 8 nucleotides matching TRBD1. Germline values: CDR1 SGHTA, CDR2 FQGNSA. Trimming cost V 6 bases and J 1 base; bases outside gene matches: 12. CDR3 size: 17 residues. The DNA for the CDR3 is TGTGCCAGCAGTTCTAACAAGGACAGGGATGGCACAGATACGCAGTATTTT. It is translated as CASSSNKDRDGTDTQYF.

V is TRBV3-1 and J is TRBJ1-1, with 8 bases matching TRBD1. In germline, CDR1 is LGHDT, CDR2 YNNKEL (reference sequence). This CDR3 spans 17 amino acids. V was pared by 4 bases and J by 4 bases, with 14 bases of the junction left unmatched. Here the CDR3 reads CASSPFGQGDMSTEAFF. CDR3 DNA sequence: TGTGCCAGCAGCCCCTTCGGACAGGGAGACATGAGCACTGAAGCTTTCTTT.

As DNA, the CDR3 is TGCAGTGCTACCACAGGGGCGAAGGGTCAGCCCCAGCATTTT. Translating gives CSATTGAKGQPQHF. The chain carries TRBV20-1 and TRBJ1-5; 7 bases fit TRBD1. The CDR3 is 14 residues long. V gave up 4 bases and J gave up 6 bases; unmatched junction bases: 9. Germline CDR1 reads DFQATT; CDR2 reads SNEGSKA (reference sequence).

This chain links TRBV6-5 with TRBJ2-7; D is possibly TRBD1 or TRBD2 (5 bases each). Germline V CDR1 and CDR2: MNHEY, SVGAGI. The CDR3 has 13 amino acids. V lost 2 bases and J 4 bases, leaving 9 bases between the germline ends. As DNA, the CDR3 is TGTGCCAGCAGTTACGGGACGGGTTACGAGCAGTACTTC. Its translation: CASSYGTGYEQYF.

This clonotype has at least ten counts. CDR3 loop: CASSLGAGGYTF. The CDR3 DNA follows: TGCGCCAGCAGCTTGGGGGCGGGAGGCTACACCTTC. The chain employs TRBV5-1 and TRBJ1-2; unclear D gene. V lost 0 bases and J 8 bases, leaving 8 bases between the germline ends. There are 12 residues in the CDR3. Looked up from germline, CDR1 is SGHRS and CDR2 is YFSETQ.

This clonotype showed up just a few times. The V and J genes are TRBV2 and TRBJ2-1; the D is unclear. This CDR3 contains 15 residues. Trimming took 1 base from V and 6 from J, leaving 13 bases between them. Germline V gene sequence: CDR1 SNHLY, CDR2 FYNNEI. DNA for the CDR3: TGTGCCAGCAGTGAAGTTGGTTCGGTAGTCAATGAGCAGTTCTTC. Protein: CASSEVGSVVNEQFF.